These 26 T cell receptor beta chains share one sample of origin, sequenced in a study of monozygotic twins with inflammatory bowel disease. TCRdb processed the 5' RACE reads again and assigns one entry to each CDR3 protein, with no DNA. The sample totals approximately 380,000 distinct CDR3 sequences. The specimen sequenced was blood. The receptors were gathered from a human donor with ulcerative colitis or Crohn's disease, or a healthy co-twin of an affected twin (not recorded which).

The chain combines TRBV12-3 or TRBV12-4 with TRBJ2-6; TCRdb returns TRBD1, unconfirmable since there is no DNA. The CDR3 covers 20 residues. The CDR3 loop reads CASSRGPKTGIISGANVLTF.

This rearrangement joins TRBV20-1 to TRBJ1-6; TCRdb calls TRBD1, which cannot be checked without DNA. Germline V gene data show CDR1 as DFQATT and CDR2 as SNEGSKA (reference sequence). CDR3 length: 15 amino acids. CDR3: CSATKTGNYRSPLHF.

The V gene is TRBV7-8, the J gene TRBJ2-7; the TCRdb call, TRBD1, lacks DNA for checking. CDR1 is SGHVS and CDR2 is FQNEAQ in the germline V gene. The CDR3 sequence is 16 residues long. This chain's CDR3 is CASSLTGATIRYEQYF.

This chain joins TRBV20-1 and TRBJ2-3; the D gene TCRdb calls, TRBD1, cannot be checked with no DNA. Germline CDR1 and CDR2: DFQATT and SNEGSKA (reference sequence). The CDR3 contains 12 residues. CDR3 protein: CSAPWGTDTQYF.

V and J are TRBV7-3 and TRBJ2-3; absent DNA, TCRdb's TRBD2 call cannot be checked. Germline V gene data show CDR1 as SGHTA and CDR2 as FQGTGA. The CDR3 sequence is 16 residues long. CDR3 loop: CASSLQAGGLADTQYF.

Here the CDR3 reads CASSFGGAPNEQFF. V usage is TRBV6-2 or TRBV6-3 and J usage is TRBJ2-1; the TRBD1 assignment by TCRdb is unverifiable without DNA. CDR1 and CDR2 (germline): MNHEY, SVGEGT. The CDR3 has 14 residues.

This chain uses TRBV25-1 with TRBJ2-5. This CDR3 contains 15 residues. Germline CDR1 and CDR2: MGHDK and SYGVNS. The CDR3 region is CASSVLSQMGETQYF.

The chain links TRBV4-3 to TRBJ2-1; checking the TCRdb D call of TRBD1 is not possible without DNA. The CDR3 runs 14 residues. Germline CDR1 LGHNA, CDR2 YSLEER. Here the CDR3 reads CASSRPDRGNEQLF.

J is TRBJ1-1 and V is TRBV20-1. This CDR3 contains 11 residues. Germline V gene data show CDR1 as DFQATT and CDR2 as SNEGSKA (reference sequence). The chain's CDR3 is CSARPNTEAFF.

The V and J genes are TRBV5-1 and TRBJ2-7; TCRdb's D call of TRBD1 is untestable without DNA. Germline lookup yields CDR1 SGHRS and CDR2 YFSETQ. CDR3 length: 15 amino acids. CDR3 in amino acids: CASSIWTGEPYEQYF. The full variable domain, rest sourced from reference TRBV5-1 and TRBJ2-7, is KAGVTQTPRYLIKTRGQQVTLSCSPISGHRSVSWYQQTPGQGLQFLFEYFSETQRNKGNFPGRFSGRQFSNSRSEMNVSTLELGDSALYLCASSIWTGEPYEQYFGPGTRLTVT.

The CDR3 reads CASSLRRQSTNEKLFF. The chain combines TRBV27 with TRBJ1-4; TCRdb's D call of TRBD1 is untestable without DNA. The length of the CDR3 is 16 residues. Germline V gene data show CDR1 as MNHEY and CDR2 as SMNVEV (reference sequence).

The chain employs TRBV10-3 and TRBJ2-3. Germline values: CDR1 ENHRY, CDR2 SYGVKD. The CDR3 totals 13 residues. The CDR3 sequence: CAITKPDTDTQYF.

The chain employs TRBV5-1 and TRBJ1-2; TCRdb selects TRBD1, and the lack of DNA leaves this call unchecked. Germline CDR1 is SGHRS and CDR2 is YFSETQ. The CDR3 is 15 amino acids. The CDR3 loop reads CASSLAPRSSYGYTF.

The CDR3 spells CASSSEGRGNTIYF. The chain is built from TRBV6-5 and TRBJ1-3; TCRdb reports TRBD1, a call that lacks DNA to check it against. The CDR3 totals 14 residues. Germline V gene lookup returns CDR1 MNHEY and CDR2 SVGAGI.

The rearrangement uses TRBV6-2 or TRBV6-3 and TRBJ2-7. Germline V gene sequence: CDR1 MNHEY, CDR2 SVGEGT. This CDR3 is built from 14 residues. The CDR3 region is CASSYSLSFYEQYF.

This chain joins TRBV6-1 and TRBJ1-1. Per the germline V gene, CDR1 is MNHNS and CDR2 is SASEGT. The CDR3 consists of 15 residues. The CDR3 reads CASRGQRTGTPEAFF.

V and J are TRBV27 and TRBJ1-2; no DNA is available, so the TRBD1 call from TCRdb remains unchecked. CDR1 is MNHEY, CDR2 SMNVEV, per germline (reference sequence). The CDR3 is 14 residues long. The CDR3 loop reads CASSLRAGNYGYTF.

This chain uses TRBV27 with TRBJ1-4. The germline gives CDR1 MNHEY, CDR2 SMNVEV (reference sequence). The CDR3 loop spans 15 amino acids. CDR3 sequence reads: CASSPSPGMSEKLFF.

The chain links TRBV30 to TRBJ2-3; as DNA is missing, the TRBD1 call by TCRdb cannot be tested. Germline CDR1 reads GTSNPN; CDR2 reads SVGIG (reference sequence). The CDR3 has 13 amino acids. The CDR3 is CAWSGTRTDTQYF.

J is TRBJ2-7 and V is TRBV18. The CDR3 covers 13 residues. Germline CDR1 KGHSH, CDR2 LQKENI. The CDR3 sequence: CASSPTPFHEQYF.

The CDR3 region is CATSGSGTGVFVEQFF. The chain combines TRBV24-1 with TRBJ2-1; absent DNA, TCRdb's TRBD1 call cannot be checked. The CDR3 has 16 residues. The V gene's germline CDR1 is KGHDR and CDR2 SFDVKD.

The chain has TRBV18 and TRBJ1-5; TCRdb designates TRBD1, a call that cannot be tested without DNA. Germline V gene sequence: CDR1 KGHSH, CDR2 LQKENI. The CDR3 is 15 residues long. CDR3: CASSPNRGRDQPQHF.

The chain combines TRBV5-5 with TRBJ2-7; TCRdb picks TRBD1, but there is no DNA to check that call. CDR3 length equals 14 residues. Germline values: CDR1 SGHKS, CDR2 YYEKEE (reference sequence). The CDR3 loop is CASIRVGSSYEQYF. Variable domain in full (rest from reference TRBV5-5 and TRBJ2-7): DAGVTQSPTHLIKTRGQQVTLRCSPISGHKSVSWYQQVLGQGPQFIFQYYEKEERGRGNFPDRFSARQFPNYSSELNVNALLLGDSALYLCASIRVGSSYEQYFGPGTRLTVT.

The gene calls are TRBV10-3 and TRBJ1-5. CDR1 and CDR2 from the germline V gene are ENHRY and SYGVKD. The CDR3 covers 17 residues. The CDR3 sequence is CAISEWHDALSDQPQHF.

Here the CDR3 reads CASSQDRGVGETQYF. This sequence joins TRBV4-3 and TRBJ2-5; the TCRdb D gene call, TRBD2, has no DNA to confirm it. CDR1 and CDR2 from the germline V gene are LGHNA and YSLEER. This CDR3 is 15 amino acids long.

The chain recombines TRBV5-1 with TRBJ1-5. The CDR3 totals 14 residues. CDR1 SGHRS and CDR2 YFSETQ come from the germline V gene. CDR3 in amino acids: CASSGLRRNQPQHF. The full variable domain, its missing parts supplied by reference TRBV5-1 and TRBJ1-5, is KAGVTQTPRYLIKTRGQQVTLSCSPISGHRSVSWYQQTPGQGLQFLFEYFSETQRNKGNFPGRFSGRQFSNSRSEMNVSTLELGDSALYLCASSGLRRNQPQHFGDGTRLSIL.